The 9 T cell receptor beta chains given below trace back to one sample, sequenced in a study of T-cell reconstitution after alpha-beta-depleted transplantation in children. The TCRbeta library was prepared with unique molecular identifiers. TCRdb re-analysed the PCR reads in MiXCR, keeping a single row per CDR3 protein. This sample has 480,000 or so distinct CDR3 sequences, with about 10% found just once. Material: PBMCs, obtained before TCRalphabeta/CD19-depleted stem cell transplant. The source of these receptors is a child aged 2-15 years with inherited bone marrow failure, due to receive a stem cell transplant.

This clonotype has more than one count but fewer than ten. A single base separates this from a much larger clone, so it may be a read error. This chain connects TRBV7-7 to TRBJ2-7, with 12 bases matching TRBD2. CDR3 size: 18 residues. Germline V lookup: CDR1 SSHAT, CDR2 FNYEAQ (reference sequence). This CDR3 reads CASNPRTATSGSNSEQYF. As DNA, the CDR3 is TGTGCTAGCAACCCGCGGACAGCGACTAGCGGGAGTAATTCCGAGCAGTACTTC.

This clonotype showed up many times. This chain uses TRBV3-1 with TRBJ1-5; no clear D gene. V was cut by 2 bases and J by 7 bases, with 6 bases left in between. This CDR3 has 12 residues. The germline CDR1 and CDR2 sequences are LGHDT and YNNKEL (reference sequence). The CDR3 is CASSQIGQPQHF. The DNA of the CDR3 is TGTGCCAGCAGCCAAATAGGGCAGCCCCAGCATTTT.

This clonotype was seen more than once but under ten times. CDR3 bases: TGTGCCAGCACCTTCGTAGGGGGCAATCAGCCCCAGCATTTT. Its translation is CASTFVGGNQPQHF. The chain is built from TRBV12-3 or TRBV12-4 and TRBJ1-5; D might be TRBD1 (5 bases). V lost 7 bases to trimming and J lost 2 bases, with 12 bases between them. The CDR3 runs 14 residues.

This clonotype was recorded many times. The chain carries TRBV7-2 and TRBJ2-1; 9 positions match TRBD2. V trimming: 0 bases; J trimming: 4 bases; junction bases outside the gene matches: 4. CDR1 is SGHTA and CDR2 is FQGNSA in the germline V gene. The CDR3 covers 16 residues. CDR3 sequence: CASSLAGTSRYNEQFF. The CDR3 nucleotides read TGTGCCAGCAGCTTAGCTGGGACTAGCAGATACAATGAGCAGTTCTTC.

This clonotype was counted many times. V gene TRBV12-3 or TRBV12-4 combines with J gene TRBJ2-7; perhaps TRBD2 as D (5 bases). V gave up 3 bases and J gave up 3 bases, with 6 bases separating them. This CDR3 is built from 12 residues. Written as DNA, the CDR3 is TGTGCCAGCAGTTTCGGAGGCTACGAGCAGTACTTC. Translated: CASSFGGYEQYF.

This clonotype was recorded a few times. The CDR3 spells CASSEQGAGETQYF. The DNA for the CDR3 is TGCGCCAGCAGCGAACAGGGGGCAGGAGAGACCCAGTACTTC. This sequence joins TRBV5-1 and TRBJ2-5; 9 nucleotides line up with TRBD1. Germline-derived CDR1 and CDR2 are SGHRS and YFSETQ. With 4 bases clipped from V and 4 bases from J, the junction kept 5 bases outside the gene matches. This CDR3 spans 14 amino acids.

In nucleotides, the CDR3 is TGCAGTGCTAGAGGGACAGGGTCCTACAATGAGCAGTTCTTC. Protein: CSARGTGSYNEQFF. V and J are TRBV20-1 and TRBJ2-1; 8 bases match TRBD1. Trimming at V came to 1 base and at J to 1 base, leaving 0 bases not matched to a gene. CDR3 size: 14 residues. The germline gives CDR1 DFQATT, CDR2 SNEGSKA (reference sequence).

This clonotype came up many times. The CDR3 protein is CASSQEEGINTEAFF. CDR3 nucleotide sequence: TGCGCCAGCAGCCAAGAAGAGGGGATTAACACTGAAGCTTTCTTT. This rearrangement joins TRBV4-1 to TRBJ1-1; TRBD1 might be the D (5 bases). CDR1 is MGHRA and CDR2 is YSYEKL in the germline V gene. The germline V and J ends were trimmed by 0 bases and 2 bases, with 10 bases remaining between them. The CDR3 has 15 residues.

Many counts were recorded for this clonotype. J is TRBJ2-1 and V is TRBV24-1; the match to TRBD2 covers 10 bases. Trimming at V came to 4 bases and at J to 2 bases, leaving 16 bases not matched to a gene. Germline loops: CDR1 KGHDR, CDR2 SFDVKD. The CDR3 extends over 20 amino acids. CDR3 nucleotide sequence: TGTGCCACCAGTGACCCCGGCGTCCTAGCGGGAGAAAGGGCCTACAATGAGCAGTTCTTC. It yields the protein CATSDPGVLAGERAYNEQFF.